This T cell receptor (beta chain) was sequenced for a study of CD8+ T cells in alopecia areata. Treatment denoted: oral pan-JAK inhibitor, 5-10 mg twice daily. cDNA reverse transcribed from extracted RNA served as the sequencing template. Sequenced by immunoSEQ multiplex PCR; TCRdb stores in-frame clones only, minus some. Found here are roughly 220,000 clones, around two fifths of them singletons; the top ten hold 0.45% to 0.55%. The CDR3 sequence is 17 residues long. V gave up 4 bases and J gave up 1 base, with 20 bases separating them. From germline, CDR1 is SGDLS and CDR2 YYNGEE. The material was CD4+ T cells sorted from blood, obtained at approximately week 30, from a patient treated with tofacitinib. V and J are TRBV9 and TRBJ1-2; the D gene is possibly TRBD1 (5 bases). The clonotype originates from a human donor with alopecia areata. CDR3 in DNA: TGTGCCAGCAGCCTGAGGGGCACTCCAGGTCTTAACTATGGCTACACCTTC. Residues: CASSLRGTPGLNYGYTF.